The sample holds many counts of the clone carrying this T cell receptor (beta chain). Its antigen is not identified. TCR beta CDR3 region amplification was performed from RNA transcripts. A first-round RT-PCR of the TCR CDR3 used the HTBI primer set. TCRdb re-called the multiplex PCR reads through MiXCR, storing one row per CDR3 protein. The sample records 300,000 to 400,000 distinct CDR3 sequences, more than 12% being singletons. Pregnant or lactating patients were excluded, as were those with uncontrolled infection or other autoimmune disease. The CDR3 has 15 amino acids. Trimming left V 0 bases short and J 5 bases short, with 16 bases between. Germline V CDR1 and CDR2: GTSNPN, SVGIG (reference sequence). The data derive from a study of T cells in Graves' hyperthyroidism and ophthalmopathy. General study findings and limits: Most clonotypes expanded in thyroid above 0.001 were likewise present in blood. Stable hyperthyroidism was told apart from ophthalmopathy by a model built on 13 V-J features.

V is TRBV30 and J is TRBJ1-1; D is unclear. The source of this sequence is a woman under 40 with Graves' ophthalmopathy. What was sequenced was blood. CDR3 in DNA: TGTGCCTGGAGTGTACCTTCACTGGGCTCAACTGAAGCTTTCTTT. This codes for CAWSVPSLGSTEAFF.